The text below deals with one T cell receptor (beta chain). The antigen is not known. This entry is derived from a study of blood T cells in healthy people across ages. The CDR3 sequence is 14 residues long. CDR1 and CDR2 from the germline V gene are MNHNS and SASEGT. The junction had 4 bases not matched to a gene; V was cut back by 1 base and J by 7 bases. There were healthy Caucasian individuals from Russia, aged about 6 to 90, serving as donors. Each donor gave 9 to 10 milliliters of peripheral blood. Study outcomes and limitations: PBMCs went unsorted, and a conclusive naive versus antigen-experienced comparison was therefore prevented. Older individuals had lower TCR beta diversity per million T cells (the decline was roughly linear).

A second PCR, run for about 7 to 12 cycles, used a sample-barcoded 5' primer plus a J-beta primer mix. TCRdb reprocessed the 5' RACE reads with MiXCR, giving one entry per CDR3 protein. The table lists approximately 1,000,000 distinct CDR3 sequences, 35% to 55% of them singletons, with 18% in the top ten. The receptor was isolated from a woman aged 60-70 years in good health. Sequencing used blood. The chain carries TRBV6-1 and TRBJ2-1, with 7 bases matching TRBD2. CDR3: CASSEGGRRNEQFF. The CDR3 DNA reads TGTGCCAGCAGTGAAGGCGGGAGACGGAATGAGCAGTTCTTC.